What follows are 13 T cell receptor beta chains derived from one specimen sequenced in a study of OX40 agonist ivuxolimab in advanced cancers. Measured with immunoSEQ multiplex PCR; TCRdb has only the in-frame clones, and not every one. The sample yields 55,000 to 75,000 clones, over 80% seen once. The starting material was CD4+ or CD8+ T cells sorted from blood, obtained in a trial of the OX40 agonist ivuxolimab. All receptors come from an adult with an advanced solid tumor such as melanoma, head and neck, liver or kidney cancer.

This chain connects TRBV2 to TRBJ2-7; 7 bases agree with TRBD1. V lost 7 bases to trimming and J lost 2 bases; unmatched junction nucleotides: 14. Germline V gene data show CDR1 as SNHLY and CDR2 as FYNNEI. This CDR3 region has 16 residues. The CDR3 DNA reads as TGTGCCAGCACCACGGGGCGAGGGGGCCCTGCCTACGAGCAGTACTTC. Amino acid sequence: CASTTGRGGPAYEQYF.

The chain recombines TRBV27 with TRBJ2-7; D may be TRBD1 (6 bases). Germline CDR1 reads MNHEY; CDR2 reads SMNVEV (reference sequence). The V gene lost 4 bases and the J gene lost 2 bases, with 15 bases spanning the gap. This CDR3 comprises 15 residues. The CDR3 loop reads CASSSLLGQTYEQYF. For the CDR3, the DNA is TGTGCCAGCAGTTCCCTTCTCGGACAGACCTACGAGCAGTACTTC.

V is TRBV7-2 and J is TRBJ2-2; D uncertain. Germline-derived CDR1 and CDR2 are SGHTA and FQGNSA. The V and J ends lost 4 bases and 9 bases respectively, with 9 bases between them. The CDR3 extends over 12 amino acids. CDR3 sequence reads: CASSSTGWELFF. The DNA for the CDR3 is TGTGCCAGCAGCTCTACTGGGTGGGAGCTGTTTTTT.

The V call is TRBV28, the J call TRBJ2-7; D may match TRBD1 or TRBD2 (5 bases each). The CDR3 contains 13 residues. Germline V gives CDR1 MDHEN, CDR2 SYDVKM. Trimming took 10 bases from V and 3 from J, leaving 16 bases between them. CDR3 sequence reads: CATLPGADYEQYF. CDR3 coding DNA: TGTGCCACCCTACCCGGGGCAGACTACGAGCAGTACTTC.

The rearrangement uses TRBV4-2 and TRBJ2-7; D may match TRBD1 or TRBD2 (5 bases each). Between the trimmed V and J ends, which lost 0 bases and 0 bases, there was a span of 18 bases. CDR1 is LGHNA and CDR2 is YNFKEQ in the germline V gene. The CDR3 is 18 residues long. The CDR3 is CASSQEVQAPGSSYEQYF. CDR3 DNA: TGTGCCAGCAGCCAAGAGGTCCAGGCGCCAGGGAGCTCCTACGAGCAGTACTTC.

This clone was detected only once. The V and J genes are TRBV9 and TRBJ2-1; 7 bases fit TRBD2. Germline CDR1 is SGDLS and CDR2 is YYNGEE. V was pared by 4 bases and J by 6 bases, with 7 bases of the junction left unmatched. This CDR3 contains 14 residues. CDR3 nucleotides: TGTGCCAGCAGCTTACGGGACTACTTCAATGAGCAGTTCTTC. Encoded protein: CASSLRDYFNEQFF. The entire variable domain, with the rest obtained from reference TRBV9 and TRBJ2-1, is as follows: DSGVTQTPKHLITATGQRVTLRCSPRSGDLSVYWYQQSLDQGLQFLIQYYNGEERAKGNILERFSAQQFPDLHSELNLSSLELGDSALYFCASSLRDYFNEQFFGPGTRLTVL.

V usage is TRBV27 and J usage is TRBJ2-7; 10 bases agree with TRBD1. CDR1 is MNHEY and CDR2 is SMNVEV in the germline V gene (reference sequence). V lost 5 bases to trimming and J lost 6 bases; unmatched junction nucleotides: 7. The CDR3 totals 14 residues. CDR3 DNA: TGTGCCAGCAGTATGGGACAGGGGCTTGGCGAGCAGTACTTC. Amino acids: CASSMGQGLGEQYF.

In nucleotides, the CDR3 is TGTGCCAGCAGCCAAGTACTAGCGTCGCGAGGCTACCACGAGCAGTACTTC. It codes for CASSQVLASRGYHEQYF. The chain has TRBV14 and TRBJ2-7, with 7 bases lining up with TRBD2. After removal of 1 base from V and 5 bases from J, the junction contained 14 bases not matched to a gene. CDR1 SGHDN and CDR2 FVKESK come from the germline V gene. The CDR3 is 17 amino acids. Full variable domain (missing parts from reference TRBV14 and TRBJ2-7): EAGVTQFPSHSVIEKGQTVTLRCDPISGHDNLYWYRRVMGKEIKFLLHFVKESKQDESGMPNNRFLAERTGGTYSTLKVQPAELEDSGVYFCASSQVLASRGYHEQYFGPGTRLTVT.

This clone was recorded once. This chain connects TRBV29-1 to TRBJ2-1; 16 bases map to TRBD2. The CDR3 length is 16 residues. After removal of 6 bases from V and 9 bases from J, the junction contained 11 bases not matched to a gene. From germline, CDR1 is SQVTM and CDR2 ANQGSEA. The CDR3 DNA reads as TGCAGCGTGGGACTAGCGGGAGGGCCGGTTGCTGCTGAGCAGTTCTTC. Protein product: CSVGLAGGPVAAEQFF.

The genes are TRBV4-2 and TRBJ2-7; 10 bases line up with TRBD2. The CDR3 runs to 18 residues. The V and J ends lost 0 bases and 2 bases, in that order; junction bases with no gene match: 10. Germline assignment: CDR1 LGHNA and CDR2 YNFKEQ. CDR3 nucleotide sequence: TGTGCCAGCAGCCAAGATCGAGGGAGCGGGAGGGGACCCTACGAGCAGTACTTC. It specifies CASSQDRGSGRGPYEQYF.

This CDR3 reads CASSSGSGVEQFF. The CDR3 DNA is TGCGCCAGCTCTAGCGGGAGTGGGGTTGAGCAGTTCTTC. The chain joins TRBV5-1 to TRBJ2-1, with 10 bases lining up with TRBD2. The V segment lost 7 bases and the J segment 9 bases; nucleotides outside the gene matches: 7. CDR1 and CDR2 (germline): SGHRS, YFSETQ. This CDR3 has 13 residues.

The genes are TRBV7-6 and TRBJ2-7; D is perhaps TRBD2 (7 bases). The V end lost 8 bases, the J end lost 7 bases, and 15 bases lay between the germline ends. Germline V gene data show CDR1 as SGHVS and CDR2 as FNYEAQ. The CDR3 totals 12 residues. The CDR3 protein is CASLGGAGEQYF. In DNA, the CDR3 is TGTGCCAGCCTGGGGGGGGCTGGGGAGCAGTACTTC.

This clone came up a few times. The chain links TRBV11-2 to TRBJ2-2; D is unclear. There are 15 residues in the CDR3. V shed 3 bases and J shed 3 bases, with 11 bases lying between them. CDR1 is SGHAT, CDR2 FQNNGV, per germline. CDR3 nucleotides: TGTGCCAGCAGCTTTTGGCGGCAGTACACCGGGGAGCTGTTTTTT. This codes for CASSFWRQYTGELFF.